These T cell receptor beta chains were read from a single sample in a study of brain T cells in children with intractable seizures. Profiled with immunoSEQ multiplex PCR; TCRdb holds only in-frame clones, not every one. The sample holds about 120,000 clones; around 94% are singletons and the top ten take under 4.5%. The input for sequencing was peripheral blood, taken at surgery. Receptors were obtained from a boy younger than two with hemimegalencephaly and intractable seizures. Both conserved end residues are part of each CDR3. A D gene is named only where the DNA matches it firmly. Expanded clones get a size class; other rows say once, few or many, or leave the size out.

>TRBJ2-7|NA|NA|TRBV5-4
CASRQQGSSYEQYF
TGTGCCAGCAGGCAACAGGGAAGCTCCTACGAGCAGTACTTC
>TRBJ2-5|NA|NA|TRBV5-1
CASSLVAGTQYF
TGCGCCAGCAGCTTGGTGGCGGGGACCCAGTACTTC
>TRBJ2-1|NA|NA|TRBV7-9
CASSVRQGRGVNEQFF
TGTGCCAGCAGCGTACGACAGGGAAGGGGGGTTAATGAGCAGTTCTTC
>TRBJ2-7|NA|TRBD2|TRBV4-2
CASSQDGTSGIGSSDEQYF
TGTGCCAGCAGCCAAGATGGGACTAGCGGGATTGGGTCTTCGGACGAGCAGTACTTC
>TRBJ1-1|NA|TRBD1|TRBV28
CASETGQGARGTEAFF
TGTGCCAGCGAAACGGGACAGGGGGCGCGAGGGACTGAAGCTTTCTTT
>TRBJ1-4|NA|TRBD1|TRBV6-5
CASSPPGQGGEKLFF
TGTGCCAGCAGTCCTCCGGGACAGGGTGGTGAAAAACTGTTTTTT
>TRBJ1-2|NA|NA|TRBV3-1/TRBV3-2
CASSQGWDTGRGYTF
TGTGCCAGCAGCCAAGGGTGGGACACCGGGCGTGGCTACACCTTC
>TRBJ2-6|NA|NA|TRBV19
CASSRGAGANVLTF
TGTGCCAGTAGTAGGGGGGCTGGGGCCAACGTCCTGACTTTC
>TRBJ2-5|NA|TRBD2|TRBV4-2
CASSPRLAGLYQETQYF
TGTGCCAGCAGCCCTAGGCTAGCGGGACTGTACCAAGAGACCCAGTACTTC
>TRBJ2-1|NA|TRBD2|TRBV4-2
CASSQGRLAGGLNNEQFF
TGTGCCAGCAGCCAAGGACGACTAGCGGGAGGATTAAACAATGAGCAGTTCTTC
>TRBJ2-2|NA|TRBD2|TRBV4-3
CASSQGLAGGMGTGELFF
TGCGCCAGCAGCCAAGGACTAGCGGGAGGCATGGGCACCGGGGAGCTGTTTTTT
>TRBJ2-4|NA|NA|TRBV2
CASSVPGENIQYF
TGTGCCAGCAGTGTCCCAGGGGAAAACATTCAGTACTTC
>TRBJ1-2|NA|NA|TRBV7-3
CASSVLGEMGGYTF
TGTGCCAGCAGTGTATTGGGTGAAATGGGTGGCTACACCTTC
>TRBJ2-3|NA|TRBD1|TRBV7-6
CASSLLAGQGETDTQYF
TGTGCCAGCAGCCTACTCGCTGGGCAGGGGGAGACAGATACGCAGTATTTT
>TRBJ2-7|NA|NA|TRBV5-4
CASSQRPPGIDEQYF
TGTGCCAGCAGCCAGAGACCCCCAGGGATAGACGAGCAGTACTTC
>TRBJ2-7|NA|NA|TRBV4-1
CASSQVLDSPAYEQYF
TGCGCCAGCAGCCAAGTGTTGGACAGCCCAGCCTACGAGCAGTACTTC
>TRBJ1-1|once|TRBD1|TRBV19
CASSIYRDRVAFF
TGTGCCAGTAGTATTTATCGGGACAGGGTGGCTTTCTTT
>TRBJ2-5|once|NA|TRBV28
CASSFRGETQYF
TGTGCCAGCAGTTTCCGGGGGGAGACCCAGTACTTC
>TRBJ2-7|NA|NA|TRBV28
CASSLATGFGPYEQYF
TGTGCCAGCAGTTTAGCTACAGGGTTTGGTCCCTACGAGCAGTACTTC
>TRBJ2-7|NA|TRBD2|TRBV3-1/TRBV3-2
CASSDSGRNHEQYF
TGTGCCAGTTCCGATAGCGGGAGGAACCACGAGCAGTACTTC
>TRBJ1-2|NA|NA|TRBV7-2
CASSVRGHANFYGYTF
TGTGCCAGCAGCGTTAGGGGACACGCCAACTTCTATGGCTACACCTTC
>TRBJ1-1|NA|NA|TRBV9
CASSVGWQDTEAFF
TGTGCCAGCAGCGTAGGTTGGCAAGACACTGAAGCTTTCTTT
>TRBJ2-2|once|TRBD2|TRBV15
CATSRDRMTSGGHTGELFF
TGTGCCACCAGCAGAGACCGGATGACTAGCGGGGGACACACCGGGGAGCTGTTTTTT
>TRBJ2-5|NA|NA|TRBV28
CASGIRETQYF
TGTGCCAGCGGGATCCGAGAGACCCAGTACTTC
>TRBJ2-5|NA|NA|TRBV29-1
CSVGAGTKETQYF
TGCAGCGTTGGGGCCGGGACAAAAGAGACCCAGTACTTC
>TRBJ1-3|NA|NA|TRBV4-1
CASSQGISWVGGNTIYF
TGCGCCAGCAGCCAAGGGATCAGTTGGGTGGGGGGAAACACCATATATTTT
>TRBJ1-5|once|NA|TRBV7-6
CASSRIQGTWAWVIKSNQPQHF
TGTGCCAGCAGCCGAATTCAAGGGACTTGGGCCTGGGTAATAAAGAGCAATCAGCCCCAGCATTTT
>TRBJ2-1|NA|NA|TRBV30
CAWSVRRMAVSEQFF
TGTGCCTGGAGTGTACGGAGGATGGCGGTCAGTGAGCAGTTCTTC
>TRBJ1-1|NA|TRBD1|TRBV4-1
CASSLKQGGTEAFF
TGCGCCAGCAGCCTGAAACAGGGGGGCACTGAAGCTTTCTTT
>TRBJ2-7|NA|TRBD1|TRBV29-1
CSVAGPGGTYEQYF
TGCAGCGTTGCCGGGCCAGGGGGAACGTACGAGCAGTACTTC
>TRBJ1-2|NA|NA|TRBV29-1
CSVGGYTF
TGCAGCGTTGGAGGCTACACCTTC
>TRBJ2-7|NA|TRBD1|TRBV19
CASSASGGYEQYF
TGTGCCAGTAGTGCGTCAGGGGGCTACGAGCAGTACTTC
>TRBJ2-7|NA|NA|TRBV5-1
CASSLRQGGAYEQYF
TGCGCCAGCAGCTTGAGGCAGGGGGGAGCCTACGAGCAGTACTTC
>TRBJ2-5|NA|TRBD2|TRBV9
CASSRTSGKETQYF
TGTGCCAGCAGCCGGACTAGCGGAAAAGAGACCCAGTACTTC
>TRBJ2-2|NA|NA|TRBV19
CASSITGNGELFF
TGTGCCAGTAGTATTACAGGGAACGGGGAGCTGTTTTTT
>TRBJ2-1|NA|NA|TRBV6-6
CASSPPGLFNNEQFF
TGTGCCAGCAGTCCGCCGGGGCTCTTCAACAATGAGCAGTTCTTC
>TRBJ1-1|NA|NA|TRBV20-1
CSALMNTEAFF
TGCAGTGCCCTTATGAACACTGAAGCTTTCTTT
>TRBJ2-3|NA|NA|TRBV10-2
CASSGRLSGQSTDTQYF
TGCGCCAGCAGTGGTCGCCTTAGCGGCCAGTCCACAGATACGCAGTATTTT